These 19 T cell receptor beta chains share one sample of origin, sequenced in a study of CD8+CD57+ T cells in acquired aplastic anemia. Using genomic DNA as the template, TCR beta VDJ and CDR3 profiling was carried out. One entry per CDR3 protein, called by TCRdb with MiXCR from the reads. Of about 160,000 distinct CDR3 sequences listed, about 50% are singletons. Those patients picked for sequencing had displayed CD8+CD57+ cell expansion on flow cytometry. The sequencing sample was made of sorted CD4+, CD8+, or CD8+CD57+ T cells (not recorded which) from PBMCs. The receptors shown here come from a human donor with aplastic anemia.

The chain joins TRBV29-1 to TRBJ2-7; maybe TRBD1 (6 bases). The V end was cut by 3 bases, the J end by 5 bases, with 14 bases between. Germline loops: CDR1 SQVTM, CDR2 ANQGSEA. The CDR3 spans 13 residues. The CDR3 DNA is TGCAGCGTTGAGGACAGAATTGGCCACGAGCAGTACTTC. The encoded protein is CSVEDRIGHEQYF.

Concerning this clonotype: Compared with germline, one end of the junction differs, possibly owing to a read error. The rearrangement links TRBV24-1 to TRBJ2-1; D uncertain. Germline CDR1 reads KGHDR; CDR2 reads SFDVKD. This CDR3 has 16 residues. The CDR3 DNA reads as TGTGCCACCAGTGATCCAGACTCGAGCTCCTACAATGAGCGGTTCTTC. Residues: CATSDPDSSSYNERFF.

This clonotype was recorded a few times. V and J are TRBV6-2 or TRBV6-3 and TRBJ2-7; 8 bases align to TRBD2. V lost 0 bases and J lost 1; bases outside the gene matches: 8. This CDR3 has 17 amino acids. Germline lookup yields CDR1 MNHEY and CDR2 SVGEGT. The CDR3 DNA is TGTGCCAGCAGTTACTCGCCGGGGGGGTCCCTTTCCTACGAGCAGTACTTC. Its protein is CASSYSPGGSLSYEQYF.

This clonotype showed up many times. This chain connects TRBV29-1 to TRBJ2-3, with D maybe TRBD2 (5 bases). The CDR3 spans 14 residues. The germline V and J ends were trimmed by 7 bases and 2 bases, with 16 bases remaining between them. CDR1 and CDR2 (germline): SQVTM, ANQGSEA. The CDR3 protein is CSAPPSHFTDTQYF. CDR3 bases: TGCAGCGCCCCACCTAGCCATTTCACAGATACGCAGTATTTT.

CDR3 loop: CASSGFGGTGAINEQFF. CDR3 nucleotide sequence: TGTGCCAGCAGCGGATTTGGAGGGACAGGGGCGATCAATGAGCAGTTCTTC. This chain links TRBV9 with TRBJ2-1, with 10 bases identical to TRBD1. The CDR3 sequence is 17 residues long. Germline V gives CDR1 SGDLS, CDR2 YYNGEE. After removal of 3 bases from V and 6 bases from J, the junction contained 12 bases not matched to a gene.

Only a few counts were recorded for this clonotype. V usage is TRBV20-1 and J usage is TRBJ1-4; 7 bases map to TRBD1. V was pared by 0 bases and J by 8 bases, with 6 bases of the junction left unmatched. Germline CDR1 reads DFQATT; CDR2 reads SNEGSKA (reference sequence). The CDR3 consists of 14 residues. CDR3 sequence reads: CSAREGQMWEKLFF. CDR3 nucleotide sequence: TGCAGTGCTAGAGAGGGACAGATGTGGGAAAAACTGTTTTTT.

In the case of this clonotype: An end of the junction differs from the germline gene, which may be a read error. The rearrangement joins TRBV2 to TRBJ2-1; D uncertain. This CDR3 region has 11 residues. CDR1 and CDR2 from the germline V gene are SNHLY and FYNNEI. CDR3 bases: TGTGCCTCCGCAGGTTACAATGGGCAGTTCTTC. Translating gives CASAGYNGQFF.

This clonotype was detected once. The chain carries TRBV12-3 or TRBV12-4 and TRBJ2-7; TRBD2 agrees at 11 bases. Losses at the gene ends were 6 bases for V and 5 bases for J; bases not matched to a gene: 3. The CDR3 extends over 13 amino acids. CDR3 nucleotide sequence: TGTGCCAGCAGAACTAGCGGGGGCAACGAGCAGTACTTC. This sequence encodes CASRTSGGNEQYF.

Ten or more counts support this clonotype. The rearrangement uses TRBV11-1 and TRBJ2-1; a possible D gene is TRBD1 (6 bases). The V gene lost 5 bases and the J gene lost 0 bases, with 14 bases spanning the gap. Per germline, CDR1 SGHAT and CDR2 FQDESV (reference sequence). The CDR3 sequence is 16 residues long. CDR3 DNA sequence: TGTGCCAGCAGCCCATACAGGGTAGGCTCCTACAATGAGCAGTTCTTC. Translating gives CASSPYRVGSYNEQFF.

The chain joins TRBV24-1 to TRBJ1-4, with 11 bases lining up with TRBD1. Trimming took 5 bases from V and 7 from J; bases not matched to a gene: 5. The CDR3 runs 15 residues. CDR1 is KGHDR and CDR2 is SFDVKD in the germline V gene. CDR3: CATSGTGTGGEKLFF. The CDR3 DNA reads as TGTGCCACCAGTGGGACCGGGACAGGGGGTGAAAAACTGTTTTTT.

The table lists this clonotype with a few counts. This chain links TRBV29-1 with TRBJ2-7; 8 bases are a match to TRBD1. The germline V gene encodes CDR1 SQVTM and CDR2 ANQGSEA. With 4 bases clipped from V and 2 bases from J, the junction kept 4 bases outside the gene matches. The CDR3 spans 13 residues. CDR3 sequence reads: CSVGDRTTYEQYF. The CDR3 bases are TGCAGCGTTGGGGACAGGACAACCTACGAGCAGTACTTC.

The chain has TRBV20-1 and TRBJ1-5; TRBD1 agrees at 7 bases. V gave up 5 bases and J gave up 8 bases; unmatched junction bases: 9. In germline, CDR1 is DFQATT, CDR2 SNEGSKA (reference sequence). The length of the CDR3 is 13 residues. The CDR3 DNA reads as TGCAGTGCTGGGACAGACAGGCGTGAGCCCCAGCATTTT. It encodes CSAGTDRREPQHF.

There are many counts of this clonotype. The chain employs TRBV12-3 or TRBV12-4 and TRBJ1-1; D unresolved. V dropped 3 bases and J dropped 11 bases, with 19 bases sitting between them. The length of the CDR3 is 14 residues. CDR3 sequence: CASSFWASPGGAFF. DNA of the CDR3: TGTGCCAGCAGTTTTTGGGCCTCCCCCGGTGGGGCTTTCTTT.

V gene TRBV19 combines with J gene TRBJ2-1, with D unresolved. The CDR3 has 13 residues. Germline assignment: CDR1 LNHDA and CDR2 SQIVND (reference sequence). Trimming took off 2 bases at V and 4 bases at J, with 6 bases between the two ends. DNA of the CDR3: TGTGCCAGTAGTATAACGGATTACAATGAGCAGTTCTTC. Its translation is CASSITDYNEQFF.

The genes are TRBV7-9 and TRBJ1-1, with 9 bases lining up with TRBD1. The CDR3 covers 15 residues. Per germline, CDR1 SEHNR and CDR2 FQNEAQ (reference sequence). The V gene end was trimmed by 5 bases and the J gene end by 1 base; junction bases not matched to a gene: 5. CDR3 sequence (DNA): TGTGCCAGCAGCACCAAGGGACAGGGGAACACTGAAGCTTTCTTT. It encodes CASSTKGQGNTEAFF.

The chain couples TRBV19 to TRBJ1-6; weak D call: TRBD1 (6 bases). CDR1 and CDR2 (germline): LNHDA, SQIVND (reference sequence). CDR3 size: 14 residues. Trimming removed 6 bases at V and 7 bases at J, with 13 bases between. CDR3 sequence reads: CASRAQGTNSPLHF. The DNA of the CDR3 is TGTGCCAGTAGGGCTCAGGGGACGAATTCACCCCTCCACTTT.

Worth noting for this clonotype: At one end the junction does not follow the germline gene, possibly because of a read error. The chain recombines TRBV2 with TRBJ1-4; D is possibly TRBD1 (6 bases). Germline lookup yields CDR1 SNHLY and CDR2 FYNNEI. The CDR3 length is 16 residues. The CDR3 region has the DNA TGTGCCAGCAGTGAATCCCCGACTACGAGGGGGGAAAAACTGCTTTTT. This gives the protein CASSESPTTRGEKLLF. The entire variable domain, with the rest obtained from reference TRBV2 and TRBJ1-4, is as follows: EPEVTQTPSHQVTQMGQEVILRCVPISNHLYFYWYRQILGQKVEFLVSFYNNEISEKSEIFDDQFSVERPDGSNFTLKIRSTKLEDSAMYFCASSESPTTRGEKLLFGSGTQLSVL.

The table lists this clonotype with many counts. The rearrangement links TRBV7-9 to TRBJ1-3; D unclear. Looked up from germline, CDR1 is SEHNR and CDR2 is FQNEAQ (reference sequence). Trimming pared 3 bases from V and 4 bases from J, leaving 7 bases between. The CDR3 length is 13 residues. CDR3 loop: CASSFVLGNTIYF. CDR3 sequence (DNA): TGTGCCAGCAGCTTCGTCCTCGGAAACACCATATATTTT.

Turning to this clonotype: A much more abundant neighbour one base away suggests this may be a read error. The chain links TRBV13 to TRBJ2-7; 13 bases are shared with TRBD2. Germline assignment: CDR1 PRHDT and CDR2 FYEKMQ (reference sequence). J was trimmed by 5 bases and V by 8 bases; bases with no gene match: 3. The CDR3 runs to 13 residues. The chain's CDR3 is CASRTSGSHEQYF. As DNA, the CDR3 is TGTGCCAGCCGGACTAGCGGGAGCCACGAGCAGTACTTC. Full variable domain (missing parts from reference TRBV13 and TRBJ2-7): AAGVIQSPRHLIKEKRETATLKCYPIPRHDTVYWYQQGPGQDPQFLISFYEKMQSDKGSIPDRFSAQQFSDYHSELNMSSLELGDSALYFCASRTSGSHEQYFGPGTRLTVT.